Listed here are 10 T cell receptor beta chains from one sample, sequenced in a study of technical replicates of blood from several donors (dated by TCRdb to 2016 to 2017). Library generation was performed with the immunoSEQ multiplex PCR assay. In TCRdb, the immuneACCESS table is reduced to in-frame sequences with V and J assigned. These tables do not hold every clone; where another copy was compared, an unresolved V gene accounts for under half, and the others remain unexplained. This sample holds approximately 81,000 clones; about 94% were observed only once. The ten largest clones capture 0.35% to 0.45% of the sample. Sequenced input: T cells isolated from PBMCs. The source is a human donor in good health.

CDR3 region: CASSIILSSTYEQYF. DNA for the CDR3: TGTGCCAGTAGTATAATTCTCTCTTCTACTTACGAGCAGTACTTC. The chain uses TRBV19 and TRBJ2-7; no clear D gene. Trimming pared 2 bases from V and 4 bases from J, leaving 15 bases between. From germline, CDR1 is LNHDA and CDR2 SQIVND (reference sequence). The CDR3 spans 15 residues.

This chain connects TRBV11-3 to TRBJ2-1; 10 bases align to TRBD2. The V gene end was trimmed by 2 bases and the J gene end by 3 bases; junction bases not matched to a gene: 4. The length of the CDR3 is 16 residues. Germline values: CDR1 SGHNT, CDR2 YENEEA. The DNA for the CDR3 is TGTGCCAGCAGCTTACTAGCGGGAGCGGTCTACAATGAGCAGTTCTTC. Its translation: CASSLLAGAVYNEQFF.

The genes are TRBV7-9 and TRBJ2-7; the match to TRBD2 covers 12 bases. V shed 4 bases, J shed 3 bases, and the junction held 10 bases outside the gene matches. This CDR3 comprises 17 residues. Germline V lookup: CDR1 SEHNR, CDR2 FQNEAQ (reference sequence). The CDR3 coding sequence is TGTGCCAGCAGCTCCGGTGGGTCTAGCGGGAGGGTCTACGAGCAGTACTTC. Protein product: CASSSGGSSGRVYEQYF.

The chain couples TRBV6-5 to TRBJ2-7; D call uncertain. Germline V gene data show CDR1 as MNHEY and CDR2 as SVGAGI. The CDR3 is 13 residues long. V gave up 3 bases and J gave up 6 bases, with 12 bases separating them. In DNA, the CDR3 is TGTGCCAGCAGTTATAACCTACGAGCCGAGCAGTACTTC. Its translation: CASSYNLRAEQYF.

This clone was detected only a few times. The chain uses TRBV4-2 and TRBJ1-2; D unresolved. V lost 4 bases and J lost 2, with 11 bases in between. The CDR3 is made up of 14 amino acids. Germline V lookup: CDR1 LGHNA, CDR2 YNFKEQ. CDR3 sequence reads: CASSLDTRNYGYTF. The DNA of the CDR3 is TGTGCCAGCAGCCTTGACACGAGAAACTATGGCTACACCTTC.

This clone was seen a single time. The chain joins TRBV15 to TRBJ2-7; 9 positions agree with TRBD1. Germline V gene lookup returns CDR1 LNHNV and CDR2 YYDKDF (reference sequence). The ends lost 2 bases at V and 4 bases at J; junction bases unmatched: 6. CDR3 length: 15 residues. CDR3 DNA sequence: TGTGCCACCAGCAGAACTCGGACAGGGGCGTACGAGCAGTACTTC. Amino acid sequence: CATSRTRTGAYEQYF.

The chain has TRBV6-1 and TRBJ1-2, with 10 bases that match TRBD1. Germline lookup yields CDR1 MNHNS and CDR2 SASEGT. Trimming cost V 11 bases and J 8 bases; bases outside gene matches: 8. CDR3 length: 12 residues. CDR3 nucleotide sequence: TGTGCCGGGACAGGGGCGCTCTGGGGCTACACCTTC. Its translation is CAGTGALWGYTF.

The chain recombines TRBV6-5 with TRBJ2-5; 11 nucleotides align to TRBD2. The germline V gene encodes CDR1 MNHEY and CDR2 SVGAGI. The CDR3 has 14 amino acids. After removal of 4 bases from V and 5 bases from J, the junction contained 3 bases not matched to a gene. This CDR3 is CASSLAGGGETQYF. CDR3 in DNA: TGTGCCAGCAGTTTAGCGGGAGGGGGGGAGACCCAGTACTTC.

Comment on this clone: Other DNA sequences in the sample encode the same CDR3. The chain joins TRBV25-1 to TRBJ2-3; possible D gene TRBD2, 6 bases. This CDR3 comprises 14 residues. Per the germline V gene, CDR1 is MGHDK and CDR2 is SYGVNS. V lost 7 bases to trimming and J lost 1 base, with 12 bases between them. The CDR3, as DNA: TGTGCCAGCACCCTCGGGGGAGGCACAGATACGCAGTATTTT. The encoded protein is CASTLGGGTDTQYF.

Written as DNA, the CDR3 is TGTGCCAGCAGCTGGATCAAGGGCGGGAGAGTTACAGATACGCAGTATTTT. Encoded protein: CASSWIKGGRVTDTQYF. The J gene is TRBJ2-3, the V gene TRBV7-3; 7 bases are shared with TRBD2. V shed 4 bases and J 3 bases; nucleotides not matched to a gene: 13. Looked up from germline, CDR1 is SGHTA and CDR2 is FQGTGA. The CDR3 totals 17 residues.